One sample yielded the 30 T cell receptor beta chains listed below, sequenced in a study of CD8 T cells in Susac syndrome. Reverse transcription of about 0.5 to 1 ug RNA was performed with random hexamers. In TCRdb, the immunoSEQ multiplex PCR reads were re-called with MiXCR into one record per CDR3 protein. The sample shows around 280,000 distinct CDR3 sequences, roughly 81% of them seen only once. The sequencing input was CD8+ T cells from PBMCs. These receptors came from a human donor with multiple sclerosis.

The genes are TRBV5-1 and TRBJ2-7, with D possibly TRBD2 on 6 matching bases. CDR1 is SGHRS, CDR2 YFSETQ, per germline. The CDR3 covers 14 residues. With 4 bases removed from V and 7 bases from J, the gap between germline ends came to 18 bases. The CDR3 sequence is CASSPKTRAEEQYF. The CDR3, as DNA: TGCGCCAGCAGCCCAAAGACTAGAGCAGAAGAGCAGTACTTC.

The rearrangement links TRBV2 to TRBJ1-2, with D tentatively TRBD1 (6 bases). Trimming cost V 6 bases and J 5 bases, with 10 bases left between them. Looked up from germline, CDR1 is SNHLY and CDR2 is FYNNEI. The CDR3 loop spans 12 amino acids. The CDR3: CASRTDRYGYTF. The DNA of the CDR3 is TGTGCCAGCAGAACGGACAGATATGGCTACACCTTC. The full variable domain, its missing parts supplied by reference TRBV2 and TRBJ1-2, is EPEVTQTPSHQVTQMGQEVILRCVPISNHLYFYWYRQILGQKVEFLVSFYNNEISEKSEIFDDQFSVERPDGSNFTLKIRSTKLEDSAMYFCASRTDRYGYTFGSGTRLTVV.

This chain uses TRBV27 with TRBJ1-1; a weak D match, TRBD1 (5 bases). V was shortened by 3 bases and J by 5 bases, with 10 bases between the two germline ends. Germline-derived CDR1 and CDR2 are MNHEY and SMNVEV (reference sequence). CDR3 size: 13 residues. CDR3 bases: TGTGCCAGCAGTTTTGGGGGGGGGACTGAAGCTTTCTTT. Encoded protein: CASSFGGGTEAFF.

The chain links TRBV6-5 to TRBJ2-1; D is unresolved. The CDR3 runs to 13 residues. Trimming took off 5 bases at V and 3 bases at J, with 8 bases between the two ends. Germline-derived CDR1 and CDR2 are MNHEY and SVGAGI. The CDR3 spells CASSPFDYNEQFF. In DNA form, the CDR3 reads TGTGCCAGCAGTCCCTTCGACTACAATGAGCAGTTCTTC.

CDR3 sequence (DNA): TGTGCCAGCACGGATCGGGGCCCGTATGATGGCTACACCTTC. As protein: CASTDRGPYDGYTF. The rearrangement uses TRBV5-5 and TRBJ1-2; D is possibly TRBD1 (5 bases). Germline V CDR1 and CDR2: SGHKS, YYEKEE (reference sequence). This CDR3 has 14 amino acids. The V end was cut by 6 bases, the J end by 6 bases, with 18 bases between.

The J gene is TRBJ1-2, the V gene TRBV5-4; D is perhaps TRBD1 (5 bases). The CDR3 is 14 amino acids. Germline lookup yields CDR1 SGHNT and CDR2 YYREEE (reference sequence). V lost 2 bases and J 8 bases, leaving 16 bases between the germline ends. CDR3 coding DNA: TGTGCCAGCAGCTTCACGGGGGAACGGGACGGCTACACCTTC. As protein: CASSFTGERDGYTF.

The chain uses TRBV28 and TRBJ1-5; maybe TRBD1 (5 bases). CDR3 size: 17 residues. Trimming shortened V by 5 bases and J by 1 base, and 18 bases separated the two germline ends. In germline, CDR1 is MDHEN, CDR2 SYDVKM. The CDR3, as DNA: TGTGCCAGCAGTCTAACAGGCCCCTGGGCCAGCAATCAGCCCCAGCATTTT. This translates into CASSLTGPWASNQPQHF.

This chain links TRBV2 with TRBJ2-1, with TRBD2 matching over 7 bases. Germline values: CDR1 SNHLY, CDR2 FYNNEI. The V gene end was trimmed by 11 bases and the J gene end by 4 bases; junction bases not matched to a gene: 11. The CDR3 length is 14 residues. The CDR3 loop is CALLASSGYNEQFF. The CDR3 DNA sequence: TGTGCCCTCCTGGCGTCTAGCGGATACAATGAGCAGTTCTTC.

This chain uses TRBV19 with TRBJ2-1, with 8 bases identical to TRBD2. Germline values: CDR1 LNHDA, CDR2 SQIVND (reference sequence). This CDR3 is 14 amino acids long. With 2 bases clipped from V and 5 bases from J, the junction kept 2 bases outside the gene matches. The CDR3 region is CASSILAGHNEQFF. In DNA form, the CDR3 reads TGTGCCAGTAGTATACTAGCGGGTCACAATGAGCAGTTCTTC.

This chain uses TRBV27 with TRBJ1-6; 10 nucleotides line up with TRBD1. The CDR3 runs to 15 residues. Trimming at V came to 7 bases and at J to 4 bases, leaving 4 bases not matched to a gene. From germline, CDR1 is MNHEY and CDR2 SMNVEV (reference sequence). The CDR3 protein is CASTGGQGYNSPLHF. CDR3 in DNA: TGTGCCAGCACCGGGGGACAGGGGTATAATTCACCCCTCCACTTT.

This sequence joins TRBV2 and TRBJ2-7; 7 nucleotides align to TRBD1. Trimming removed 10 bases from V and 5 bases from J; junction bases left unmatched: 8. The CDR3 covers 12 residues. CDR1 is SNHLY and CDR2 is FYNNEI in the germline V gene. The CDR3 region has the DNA TGTGCCATCAACAGGGGCTACCACGAGCAGTACTTC. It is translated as CAINRGYHEQYF. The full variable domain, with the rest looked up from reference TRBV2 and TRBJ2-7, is EPEVTQTPSHQVTQMGQEVILRCVPISNHLYFYWYRQILGQKVEFLVSFYNNEISEKSEIFDDQFSVERPDGSNFTLKIRSTKLEDSAMYFCAINRGYHEQYFGPGTRLTVT.

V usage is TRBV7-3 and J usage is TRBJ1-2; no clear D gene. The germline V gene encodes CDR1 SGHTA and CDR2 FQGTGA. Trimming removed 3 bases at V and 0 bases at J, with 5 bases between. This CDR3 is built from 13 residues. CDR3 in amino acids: CASSFSANYGYTF. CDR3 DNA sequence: TGTGCCAGCAGCTTCTCAGCTAACTATGGCTACACCTTC. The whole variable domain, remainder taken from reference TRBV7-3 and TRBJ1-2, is GAGVSQTPSNKVTEKGKYVELRCDPISGHTALYWYRQSLGQGPEFLIYFQGTGAADDSGLPNDRFFAVRPEGSVSTLKIQRTERGDSAVYLCASSFSANYGYTFGSGTRLTVV.

The CDR3, as DNA: TGTGCCATGGGTACCCAAGAGACCCAGTACTTC. Its translation is CAMGTQETQYF. The V and J genes are TRBV10-3 and TRBJ2-5; D call uncertain. Trimming removed 9 bases from V and 1 base from J, with 6 bases in between. CDR1 is ENHRY and CDR2 is SYGVKD in the germline V gene. The CDR3 covers 11 residues.

This CDR3 is CASSSRDRAEKLFF. The CDR3 DNA reads TGTGCCAGCAGTTCCAGGGACAGGGCTGAAAAACTGTTTTTT. The V call is TRBV27, the J call TRBJ1-4, with 9 nucleotides matching TRBD1. With 4 bases clipped from V and 7 bases from J, the junction kept 4 bases outside the gene matches. The CDR3 is made up of 14 amino acids. Per the germline V gene, CDR1 is MNHEY and CDR2 is SMNVEV (reference sequence).

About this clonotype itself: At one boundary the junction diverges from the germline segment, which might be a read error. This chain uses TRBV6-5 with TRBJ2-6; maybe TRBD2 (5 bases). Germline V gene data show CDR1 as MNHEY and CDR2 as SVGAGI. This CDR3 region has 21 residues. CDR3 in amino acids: CAGSYSAPLGDVTSGANVLTF. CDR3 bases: TGTGCCGGCAGTTACTCAGCACCCCTCGGGGATGTCACATCTGGGGCCAACGTCCTGACTTTC.

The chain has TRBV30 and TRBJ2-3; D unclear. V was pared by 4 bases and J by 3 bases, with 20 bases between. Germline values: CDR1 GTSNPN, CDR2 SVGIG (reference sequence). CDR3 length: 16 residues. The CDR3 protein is CAWKMRQTKRTDTQYF. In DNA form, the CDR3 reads TGTGCCTGGAAGATGCGCCAAACTAAAAGAACAGATACGCAGTATTTT.

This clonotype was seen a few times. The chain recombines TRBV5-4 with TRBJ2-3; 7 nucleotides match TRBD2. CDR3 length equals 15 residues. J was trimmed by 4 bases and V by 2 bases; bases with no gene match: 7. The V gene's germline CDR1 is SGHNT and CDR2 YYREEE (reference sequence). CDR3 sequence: CASSLERGSADTQYF. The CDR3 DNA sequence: TGTGCCAGCAGCTTAGAGCGGGGATCGGCAGATACGCAGTATTTT.

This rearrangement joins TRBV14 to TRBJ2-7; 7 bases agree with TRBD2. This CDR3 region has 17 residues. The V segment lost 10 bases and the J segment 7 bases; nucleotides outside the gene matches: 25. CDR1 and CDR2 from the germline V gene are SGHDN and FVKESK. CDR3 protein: CAIPSGTNSRPPREQYF. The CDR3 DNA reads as TGTGCCATCCCTTCCGGGACTAATAGTCGACCGCCTAGGGAGCAGTACTTC.

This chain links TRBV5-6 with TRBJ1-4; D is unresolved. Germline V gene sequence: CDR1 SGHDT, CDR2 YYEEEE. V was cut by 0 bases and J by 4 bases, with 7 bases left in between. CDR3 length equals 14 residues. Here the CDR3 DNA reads TGTGCCAGCAGCTTGGGAAGTCATAATGAAAAACTGTTTTTT. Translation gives CASSLGSHNEKLFF.

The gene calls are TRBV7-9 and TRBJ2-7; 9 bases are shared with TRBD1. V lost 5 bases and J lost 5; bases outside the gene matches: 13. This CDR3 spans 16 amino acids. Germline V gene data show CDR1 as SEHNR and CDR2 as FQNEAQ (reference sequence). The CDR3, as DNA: TGTGCCAGCAGCGGGGCAAGGGGGACAGGGAGCCACGAGCAGTACTTC. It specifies CASSGARGTGSHEQYF.

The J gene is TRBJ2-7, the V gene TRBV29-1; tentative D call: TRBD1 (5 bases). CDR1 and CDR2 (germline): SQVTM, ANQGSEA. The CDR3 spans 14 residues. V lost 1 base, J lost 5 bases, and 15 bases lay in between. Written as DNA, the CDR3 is TGCAGCGTTGAAGGGATCGGGCAGGGCCACGAGCAGTACTTC. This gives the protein CSVEGIGQGHEQYF.

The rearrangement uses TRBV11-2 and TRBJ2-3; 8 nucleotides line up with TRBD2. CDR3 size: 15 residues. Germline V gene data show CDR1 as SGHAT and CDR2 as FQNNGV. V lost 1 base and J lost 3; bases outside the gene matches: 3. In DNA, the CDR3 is TGTGCCAGCAGCTTAGGAGCGGGAGAAACAGATACGCAGTATTTT. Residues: CASSLGAGETDTQYF.

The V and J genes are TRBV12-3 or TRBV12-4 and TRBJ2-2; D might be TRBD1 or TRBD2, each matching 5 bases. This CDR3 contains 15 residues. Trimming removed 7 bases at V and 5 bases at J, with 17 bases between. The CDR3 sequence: CASTPRGPVTGELFF. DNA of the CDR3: TGTGCCAGCACCCCTCGGGGCCCGGTGACCGGGGAGCTGTTTTTT.

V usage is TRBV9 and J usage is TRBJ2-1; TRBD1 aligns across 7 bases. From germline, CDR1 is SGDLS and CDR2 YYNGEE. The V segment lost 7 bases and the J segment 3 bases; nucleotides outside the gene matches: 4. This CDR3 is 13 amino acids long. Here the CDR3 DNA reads TGTGCCAGCCGGGGACAGAGCTACAATGAGCAGTTCTTC. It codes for CASRGQSYNEQFF.

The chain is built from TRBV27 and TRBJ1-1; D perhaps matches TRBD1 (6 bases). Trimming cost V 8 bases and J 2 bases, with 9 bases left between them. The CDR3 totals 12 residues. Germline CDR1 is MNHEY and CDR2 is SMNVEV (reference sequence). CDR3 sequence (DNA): TGTGCCAGCTACAGGGACAACACTGAAGCTTTCTTT. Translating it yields CASYRDNTEAFF.

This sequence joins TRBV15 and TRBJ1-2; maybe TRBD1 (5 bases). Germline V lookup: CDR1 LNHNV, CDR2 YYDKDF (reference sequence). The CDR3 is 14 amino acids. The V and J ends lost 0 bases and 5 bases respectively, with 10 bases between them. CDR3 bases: TGTGCCACCAGCAGAGACAGGGAGGGGTATGGCTACACCTTC. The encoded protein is CATSRDREGYGYTF. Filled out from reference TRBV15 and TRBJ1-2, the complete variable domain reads DAMVIQNPRYQVTQFGKPVTLSCSQTLNHNVMYWYQQKSSQAPKLLFHYYDKDFNNEADTPDNFQSRRPNTSFCFLDIRSPGLGDTAMYLCATSRDREGYGYTFGSGTRLTVV.

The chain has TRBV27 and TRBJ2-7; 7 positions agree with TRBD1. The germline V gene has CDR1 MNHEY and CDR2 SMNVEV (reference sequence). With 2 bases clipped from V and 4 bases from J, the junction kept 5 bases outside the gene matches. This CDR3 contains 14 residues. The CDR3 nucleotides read TGTGCCAGCAGTTTACAGGGGGATCGATACGAGCAGTACTTC. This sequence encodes CASSLQGDRYEQYF.

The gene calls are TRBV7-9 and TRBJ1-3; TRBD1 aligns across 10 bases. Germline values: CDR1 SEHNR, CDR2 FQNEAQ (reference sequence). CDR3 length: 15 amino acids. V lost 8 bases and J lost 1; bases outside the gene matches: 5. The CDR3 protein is CASGDRGTSGNTIYF. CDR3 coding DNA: TGTGCCAGCGGGGACAGGGGAACTTCTGGAAACACCATATATTTT.

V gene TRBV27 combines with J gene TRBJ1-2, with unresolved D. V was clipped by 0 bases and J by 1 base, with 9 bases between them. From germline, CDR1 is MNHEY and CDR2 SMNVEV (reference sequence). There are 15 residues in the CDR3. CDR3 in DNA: TGTGCCAGCAGTTTATCGCAGAGTATTAACTATGGCTACACCTTC. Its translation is CASSLSQSINYGYTF.

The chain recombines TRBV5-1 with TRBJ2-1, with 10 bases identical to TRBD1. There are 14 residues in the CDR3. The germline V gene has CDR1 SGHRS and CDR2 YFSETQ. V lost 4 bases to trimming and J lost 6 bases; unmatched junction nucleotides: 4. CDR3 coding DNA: TGCGCCAGCAGCCCCAGGACAGGGGGCAATGAGCAGTTCTTC. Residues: CASSPRTGGNEQFF.